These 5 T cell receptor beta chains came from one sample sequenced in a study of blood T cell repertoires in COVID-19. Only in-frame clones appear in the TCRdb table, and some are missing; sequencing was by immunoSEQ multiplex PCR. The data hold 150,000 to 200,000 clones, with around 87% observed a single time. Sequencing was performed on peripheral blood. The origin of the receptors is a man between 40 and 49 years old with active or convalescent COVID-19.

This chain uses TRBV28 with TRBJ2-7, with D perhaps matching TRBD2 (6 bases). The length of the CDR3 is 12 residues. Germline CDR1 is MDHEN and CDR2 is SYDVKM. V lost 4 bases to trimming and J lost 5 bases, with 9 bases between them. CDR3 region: CASSSPGDEQYF. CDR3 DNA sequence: TGTGCCAGCAGTTCCCCGGGGGACGAGCAGTACTTC.

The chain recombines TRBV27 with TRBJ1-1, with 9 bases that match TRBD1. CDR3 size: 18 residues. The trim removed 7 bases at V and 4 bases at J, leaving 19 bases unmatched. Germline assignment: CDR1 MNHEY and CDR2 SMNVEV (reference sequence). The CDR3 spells CASTTEGFGTGRGTEAFF. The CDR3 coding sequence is TGTGCCAGCACCACAGAAGGTTTCGGGACAGGGAGAGGCACTGAAGCTTTCTTT.

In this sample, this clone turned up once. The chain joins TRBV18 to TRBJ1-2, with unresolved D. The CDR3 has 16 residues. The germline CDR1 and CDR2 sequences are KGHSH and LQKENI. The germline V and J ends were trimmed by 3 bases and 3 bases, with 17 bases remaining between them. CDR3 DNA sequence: TGTGCCAGCTCACCCCAAGGCAACCTCGGGGACTATGGCTACACCTTC. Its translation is CASSPQGNLGDYGYTF. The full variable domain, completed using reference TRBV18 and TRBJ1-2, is NAGVMQNPRHLVRRRGQEARLRCSPMKGHSHVYWYRQLPEEGLKFMVYLQKENIIDESGMPKERFSAEFPKEGPSILRIQQVVRGDSAAYFCASSPQGNLGDYGYTFGSGTRLTVV.

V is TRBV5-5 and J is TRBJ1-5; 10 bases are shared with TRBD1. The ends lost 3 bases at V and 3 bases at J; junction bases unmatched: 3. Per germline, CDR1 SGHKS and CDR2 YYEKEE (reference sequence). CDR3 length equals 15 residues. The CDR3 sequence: CASSWGQGINQPQHF. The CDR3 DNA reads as TGTGCCAGCAGCTGGGGACAGGGGATCAATCAGCCCCAGCATTTT.

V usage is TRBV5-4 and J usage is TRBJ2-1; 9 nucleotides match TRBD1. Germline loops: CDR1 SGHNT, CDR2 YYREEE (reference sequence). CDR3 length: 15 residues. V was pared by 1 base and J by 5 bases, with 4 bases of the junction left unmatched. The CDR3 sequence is CASSLWGQGDNEQFF. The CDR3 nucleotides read TGTGCCAGCAGCTTGTGGGGACAGGGCGACAATGAGCAGTTCTTC.